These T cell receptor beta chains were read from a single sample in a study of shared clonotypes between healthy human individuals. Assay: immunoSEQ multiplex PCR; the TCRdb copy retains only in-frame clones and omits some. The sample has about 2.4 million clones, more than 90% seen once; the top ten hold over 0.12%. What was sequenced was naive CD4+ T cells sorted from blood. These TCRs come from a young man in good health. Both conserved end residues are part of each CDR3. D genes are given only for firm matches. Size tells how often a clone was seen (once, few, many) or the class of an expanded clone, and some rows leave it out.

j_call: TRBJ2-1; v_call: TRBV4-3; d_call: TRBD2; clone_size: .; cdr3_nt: TGCGCCAGCAGCCAAGAACTAGCGGGAGGAAACAATGAGCAGTTCTTC; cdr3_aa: CASSQELAGGNNEQFF
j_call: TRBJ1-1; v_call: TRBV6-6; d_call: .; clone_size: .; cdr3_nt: TGTGCCAGCATTCTAAGGACCCCCGGGAGCGCTGAAGCTTTCTTT; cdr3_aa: CASILRTPGSAEAFF
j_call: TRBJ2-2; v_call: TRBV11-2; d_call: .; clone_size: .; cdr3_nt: TGTGCCAGCAGCTCTAACACAGGGCTCCAAGTAGCTTCCGGGGAGCTGTTTTTT; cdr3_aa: CASSSNTGLQVASGELFF
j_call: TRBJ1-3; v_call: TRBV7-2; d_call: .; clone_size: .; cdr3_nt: TGTGCCAGCAGTTCGGACGGGGCCTCTGGAAACACCATATATTTT; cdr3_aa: CASSSDGASGNTIYF
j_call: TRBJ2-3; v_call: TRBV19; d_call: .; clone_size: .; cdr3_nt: TGTGCCAGTAGTTCTCGTTGGGCGGGGATCACAGATACGCAGTATTTT; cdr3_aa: CASSSRWAGITDTQYF
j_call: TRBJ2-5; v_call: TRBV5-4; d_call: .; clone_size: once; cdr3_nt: TGTGCCAGCAGCTTGGAGGGAACCCCTCAAGAGACCCAGTACTTC; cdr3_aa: CASSLEGTPQETQYF
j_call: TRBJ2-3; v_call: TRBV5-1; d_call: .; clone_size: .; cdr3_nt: .; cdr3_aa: CASSWGGGSYF
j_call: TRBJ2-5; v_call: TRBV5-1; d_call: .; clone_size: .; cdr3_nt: TGCGCCAGCAGCTTGGCTGGACCAAGAGGGCCTCAAGAGACCCAGTACTTC; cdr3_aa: CASSLAGPRGPQETQYF
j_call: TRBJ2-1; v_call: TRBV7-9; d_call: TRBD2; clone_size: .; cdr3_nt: TGTGCCAGCAGGCCAACCCTAGGACTAGCGGGGGGGTCCTACAATGAGCAGTTCTTC; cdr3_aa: CASRPTLGLAGGSYNEQFF
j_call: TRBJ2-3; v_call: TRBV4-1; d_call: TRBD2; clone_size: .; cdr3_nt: TGCGCCAGCAGCCTGGGTAGCGGGGGAACTAGCACAGATACGCAGTATTTT; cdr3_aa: CASSLGSGGTSTDTQYF
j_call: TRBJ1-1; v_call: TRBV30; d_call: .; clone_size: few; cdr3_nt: TGTGCCTGGAGTCGGTACAGTAACACTGAAGCTTTCTTT; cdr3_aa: CAWSRYSNTEAFF